These 25 T cell receptor beta chains were all obtained from the same sample, sequenced in a study of cytomegalovirus exposure and HLA in healthy donors. Some clones are missing from TCRdb's copy, which holds only in-frame ones; the method was immunoSEQ multiplex PCR. The table lists some 110,000 clones, roughly 88% of them singletons, with 4.9% in the top ten. The sequenced sample was PBMCs. The receptors were sampled from a young man in good health and CMV-seronegative.

J is TRBJ2-7 and V is TRBV5-1, with 10 positions matching TRBD1. This CDR3 is 13 amino acids long. V dropped 2 bases and J dropped 9; count of bases not matched to a gene: 5. From germline, CDR1 is SGHRS and CDR2 YFSETQ. The CDR3 DNA reads as TGCGCCAGCAGCTTTGGGACAGGGGCCGGGCAGTACTTC. This gives the protein CASSFGTGAGQYF. Full variable domain (missing parts from reference TRBV5-1 and TRBJ2-7): KAGVTQTPRYLIKTRGQQVTLSCSPISGHRSVSWYQQTPGQGLQFLFEYFSETQRNKGNFPGRFSGRQFSNSRSEMNVSTLELGDSALYLCASSFGTGAGQYFGPGTRLTVT.

In its sample, this clone was seen a few times. The genes are TRBV2 and TRBJ2-7; 11 nucleotides match TRBD2. Germline loops: CDR1 SNHLY, CDR2 FYNNEI. The V and J ends lost 6 bases and 2 bases, in that order; junction bases with no gene match: 6. This CDR3 contains 15 residues. The CDR3 DNA reads TGTGCCAGCAGGCCCGGGACTAGCGGAACCTACGAGCAGTACTTC. Protein product: CASRPGTSGTYEQYF.

The chain joins TRBV11-3 to TRBJ2-1; D gene unclear. Trimming removed 0 bases from V and 3 bases from J, with 3 bases in between. Germline CDR1 SGHNT, CDR2 YENEEA. This CDR3 is built from 13 residues. This CDR3 is CASSLDVYNEQFF. CDR3 nucleotide sequence: TGTGCCAGCAGCTTAGACGTCTACAATGAGCAGTTCTTC.

This chain uses TRBV27 with TRBJ2-3; 7 nucleotides line up with TRBD1. The CDR3 has 16 residues. The V segment lost 5 bases and the J segment 4 bases; nucleotides outside the gene matches: 12. Germline V gene data show CDR1 as MNHEY and CDR2 as SMNVEV (reference sequence). The CDR3 nucleotides read TGTGCCAGCAGTGCCCTCCGTCTAAGGGGGCCAGATACGCAGTATTTT. Its translation: CASSALRLRGPDTQYF.

This sequence joins TRBV14 and TRBJ2-1, with D possibly being TRBD1 (5 bases). Germline values: CDR1 SGHDN, CDR2 FVKESK. V shed 1 base and J shed 8 bases, with 12 bases lying between them. The CDR3 covers 14 residues. For the CDR3, the DNA is TGTGCCAGCAGCCAAGTGCCAGGGATCTATGAGCAGTTCTTC. Its protein is CASSQVPGIYEQFF.

J is TRBJ2-3 and V is TRBV6-5; 9 nucleotides align to TRBD2. CDR1 and CDR2 from the germline V gene are MNHEY and SVGAGI. Unmatched junction bases numbered 11, after V lost 3 bases and J lost 7 bases. The CDR3 sequence is 16 residues long. Written as DNA, the CDR3 is TGTGCCAGCAGTTATAAGGCGGGAGGGAGGCCAAATACGCAGTATTTT. This encodes CASSYKAGGRPNTQYF.

The chain is built from TRBV14 and TRBJ2-7; D is uncertain. Trimming took 0 bases from V and 3 from J, leaving 6 bases between them. The CDR3 is 13 residues long. Looked up from germline, CDR1 is SGHDN and CDR2 is FVKESK. DNA for the CDR3: TGTGCCAGCAGCCAAGATCGTCTCTACGAGCAGTACTTC. It yields the protein CASSQDRLYEQYF.

This chain uses TRBV5-1 with TRBJ2-2; TRBD2 matches 7 bases. This CDR3 has 15 amino acids. Germline CDR1 is SGHRS and CDR2 is YFSETQ. The J segment lost 1 base and the V segment lost 4 bases, leaving 4 bases of the junction unmatched. For the CDR3, the DNA is TGCGCCAGCAGCCTTACTAGCGTGAACACCGGGGAGCTGTTTTTT. Amino acid sequence: CASSLTSVNTGELFF.

This sequence joins TRBV6-5 and TRBJ2-1; D possibly corresponds to TRBD1 (5 bases). The V end was cut by 5 bases, the J end by 6 bases, with 14 bases between. From germline, CDR1 is MNHEY and CDR2 SVGAGI. The CDR3 is 14 amino acids. The CDR3 nucleotides read TGTGCCAGCAGTCCCTCCGACAGATTCAATGAGCAGTTCTTC. Its protein is CASSPSDRFNEQFF.

This clone occurred once. This chain links TRBV29-1 with TRBJ1-1; no firm D call. The CDR3 has 13 residues. The V gene's germline CDR1 is SQVTM and CDR2 ANQGSEA. Deletions cut 7 bases from V and 6 bases from J, with 18 bases between. CDR3 sequence: CSANYPGLAEAFF. CDR3 DNA: TGCAGCGCTAACTACCCCGGACTGGCTGAAGCTTTCTTT. The complete variable domain, with remaining parts taken from reference TRBV29-1 and TRBJ1-1, reads SAVISQKPSRDICQRGTSLTIQCQVDSQVTMMFWYRQQPGQSLTLIATANQGSEATYESGFVIDKFPISRPNLTFSTLTVSNMSPEDSSIYLCSANYPGLAEAFFGQGTRLTVV.

The rearrangement links TRBV27 to TRBJ1-2; TRBD1 matches at 10 bases. In germline, CDR1 is MNHEY, CDR2 SMNVEV (reference sequence). CDR3 length: 14 residues. The V gene end was trimmed by 3 bases and the J gene end by 8 bases; junction bases not matched to a gene: 6. The CDR3 reads CASSFGDRGFGYTF. DNA for the CDR3: TGTGCCAGCAGTTTCGGGGACAGGGGATTCGGCTACACCTTC.

In its sample, this clone was seen a few times. The rearrangement joins TRBV5-5 to TRBJ1-1, with a tentative D call TRBD1 (5 bases). The CDR3 covers 13 residues. The V end lost 0 bases, the J end lost 6 bases, and 9 bases lay between the germline ends. From germline, CDR1 is SGHKS and CDR2 YYEKEE (reference sequence). CDR3 sequence (DNA): TGTGCCAGCAGCTTGGGGGGCTCCCCTGAAGCTTTCTTT. Protein product: CASSLGGSPEAFF. Supplemented by reference TRBV5-5 and TRBJ1-1, the full variable domain reads DAGVTQSPTHLIKTRGQQVTLRCSPISGHKSVSWYQQVLGQGPQFIFQYYEKEERGRGNFPDRFSARQFPNYSSELNVNALLLGDSALYLCASSLGGSPEAFFGQGTRLTVV.

The chain combines TRBV9 with TRBJ2-7, with 9 bases identical to TRBD2. V was pared by 0 bases and J by 2 bases, with 3 bases of the junction left unmatched. Germline CDR1 is SGDLS and CDR2 is YYNGEE. The CDR3 length is 15 residues. In nucleotides, the CDR3 is TGTGCCAGCAGCGTAGAGGGCGGGAGGGCCTACGAGCAGTACTTC. Amino acid sequence: CASSVEGGRAYEQYF.

The chain combines TRBV9 with TRBJ2-3; TRBD2 matches 8 bases. The germline V gene has CDR1 SGDLS and CDR2 YYNGEE. Trimming removed 6 bases from V and 2 bases from J; junction bases left unmatched: 8. The CDR3 covers 15 residues. The CDR3, as DNA: TGTGCCAGCAACCCCGCGGGAGGCCTCACAGATACGCAGTATTTT. Its translation: CASNPAGGLTDTQYF.

The gene calls are TRBV5-1 and TRBJ2-7; TRBD1 agrees at 7 bases. V shed 4 bases and J 2 bases; nucleotides not matched to a gene: 6. Germline CDR1 is SGHRS and CDR2 is YFSETQ. The CDR3 consists of 14 residues. Written as DNA, the CDR3 is TGCGCCAGCAGCCGGGACAGCCAGACCTACGAGCAGTACTTC. Amino acids: CASSRDSQTYEQYF. The variable domain in full, completed from reference TRBV5-1 and TRBJ2-7, reads KAGVTQTPRYLIKTRGQQVTLSCSPISGHRSVSWYQQTPGQGLQFLFEYFSETQRNKGNFPGRFSGRQFSNSRSEMNVSTLELGDSALYLCASSRDSQTYEQYFGPGTRLTVT.

The V and J genes are TRBV5-7 and TRBJ1-5; TRBD1 agrees at 7 bases. TRBV5-7 is annotated as an ORF whose role is uncertain. The length of the CDR3 is 14 residues. J gave up 6 bases and V 1 base, and 4 bases lay outside the gene matches. CDR3 DNA sequence: TGTGCCAGCAGCTTGACAGGGGTGGGTCAGCCCCAGCATTTT. This sequence encodes CASSLTGVGQPQHF.

This CDR3 reads CASGLVQGGASNQPQHF. The CDR3 DNA reads TGTGCTAGTGGTTTGGTACAGGGGGGCGCTAGCAATCAGCCCCAGCATTTT. V gene TRBV12-5 combines with J gene TRBJ1-5; 8 bases match TRBD1. The CDR3 loop spans 17 amino acids. Unmatched junction bases numbered 4, after V lost 0 bases and J lost 0 bases. The germline V gene encodes CDR1 LGHNT and CDR2 FRNRAP.

The chain uses TRBV30 and TRBJ2-2; 7 nucleotides agree with TRBD1. Germline values: CDR1 GTSNPN, CDR2 SVGIG (reference sequence). With V trimmed by 7 bases and J by 8 bases, 13 bases remained unmatched. The CDR3 covers 14 residues. CDR3 region: CASRWGQTAGELFF. In DNA, the CDR3 is TGTGCCTCAAGATGGGGACAGACCGCTGGGGAGCTGTTTTTT.

The rearrangement uses TRBV13 and TRBJ2-1; D is possibly TRBD1 (5 bases). Per the germline V gene, CDR1 is PRHDT and CDR2 is FYEKMQ (reference sequence). The V end lost 5 bases, the J end lost 6 bases, and 17 bases lay between the germline ends. The CDR3 runs 15 residues. CDR3 sequence: CASSPRAGPANEQFF. In DNA form, the CDR3 reads TGTGCCAGCAGCCCTAGGGCAGGGCCGGCCAATGAGCAGTTCTTC.

Comment on this clone: Additional DNA sequences in this sample encode the identical CDR3. The rearrangement uses TRBV30 and TRBJ2-3, with 8 bases lining up with TRBD2. Germline V gives CDR1 GTSNPN, CDR2 SVGIG (reference sequence). V lost 0 bases to trimming and J lost 0 bases; unmatched junction nucleotides: 2. This CDR3 is 15 amino acids long. CDR3 coding DNA: TGTGCCTGGAGTGTAGGCGGGGGGAGCACAGATACGCAGTATTTT. Its protein is CAWSVGGGSTDTQYF.

The chain recombines TRBV7-7 with TRBJ1-4; 8 bases match TRBD1. The trim removed 1 base at V and 8 bases at J, leaving 6 bases unmatched. The V gene's germline CDR1 is SSHAT and CDR2 FNYEAQ (reference sequence). The CDR3 covers 15 residues. The CDR3 DNA sequence: TGTGCCAGCAGCTTAGGAGGGACAGGTGTCGAAAAACTGTTTTTT. It yields the protein CASSLGGTGVEKLFF.

This clone has a single count. This sequence joins TRBV19 and TRBJ1-1; D is unclear. CDR3 length: 14 amino acids. Trimming removed 2 bases from V and 1 base from J, with 8 bases in between. Germline V CDR1 and CDR2: LNHDA, SQIVND (reference sequence). The CDR3 coding sequence is TGTGCCAGTAGTATAAGGAGCCAGAACACTGAAGCTTTCTTT. Translating gives CASSIRSQNTEAFF.

The chain carries TRBV27 and TRBJ1-1; TRBD1 might be the D (6 bases). The CDR3 is 15 amino acids. In germline, CDR1 is MNHEY, CDR2 SMNVEV (reference sequence). V lost 0 bases and J lost 4, with 12 bases in between. The CDR3 bases are TGTGCCAGCAGTTTATCGGACAGCCACATCACTGAAGCTTTCTTT. Translated: CASSLSDSHITEAFF.

The chain links TRBV18 to TRBJ2-4, with 10 bases fitting TRBD1. CDR1 KGHSH and CDR2 LQKENI come from the germline V gene. The CDR3 is 13 residues long. J gave up 8 bases and V 5 bases, and 3 bases lay outside the gene matches. The CDR3 region is CASSKDRGDIQYF. CDR3 sequence (DNA): TGTGCCAGCTCAAAGGACAGGGGGGACATTCAGTACTTC.

J is TRBJ2-3 and V is TRBV5-1; 9 bases align to TRBD2. V shed 0 bases, J shed 3 bases, and the junction held 8 bases outside the gene matches. Germline CDR1 SGHRS, CDR2 YFSETQ. The CDR3 runs to 17 residues. The CDR3 sequence is CASSLVASGALTDTQYF. CDR3 DNA sequence: TGCGCCAGCAGCTTGGTCGCTAGCGGGGCTTTGACAGATACGCAGTATTTT.